Below are 31 T cell receptor beta chains sequenced from a single sample in a study of OX40 agonist ivuxolimab in advanced cancers. Only in-frame clones appear in the TCRdb table, and some are missing; sequencing was by immunoSEQ multiplex PCR. Of about 34,000 clones listed, 80% to 95% are singletons. This specimen consisted of CD4+ or CD8+ T cells sorted from blood, obtained in a trial of the OX40 agonist ivuxolimab. The receptors were sampled from an adult with an advanced solid tumor such as melanoma, head and neck, liver or kidney cancer.

The chain links TRBV7-8 to TRBJ2-7; D is ambiguous. The V end was cut by 3 bases, the J end by 3 bases, with 15 bases between. CDR3 length equals 15 residues. Germline CDR1 is SGHVS and CDR2 is FQNEAQ. The CDR3 protein is CASSFLSWLNYEQYF. The CDR3 nucleotides read TGTGCCAGCAGCTTTCTCTCGTGGCTCAACTACGAGCAGTACTTC.

V gene TRBV9 combines with J gene TRBJ2-1, with TRBD2 matching 14 bases. Germline CDR1 SGDLS, CDR2 YYNGEE. CDR3 length: 19 residues. V dropped 4 bases and J dropped 0; count of bases not matched to a gene: 9. CDR3 nucleotide sequence: TGTGCCAGCAGCAGAGGGACTAGCGGGAGTTTCGGCTCCTACAATGAGCAGTTCTTC. Translation: CASSRGTSGSFGSYNEQFF.

This clone was detected only once. The gene calls are TRBV18 and TRBJ1-5; 7 nucleotides align to TRBD1. The trim removed 2 bases at V and 2 bases at J, leaving 3 bases unmatched. Looked up from germline, CDR1 is KGHSH and CDR2 is LQKENI. This CDR3 has 15 amino acids. This CDR3 is CASSPTTGGNQPQHF. As DNA, the CDR3 is TGTGCCAGCTCACCAACAACAGGGGGCAATCAGCCCCAGCATTTT.

This sequence joins TRBV11-2 and TRBJ1-2, with D maybe TRBD1 (5 bases). CDR1 and CDR2 from the germline V gene are SGHAT and FQNNGV. The CDR3 loop spans 13 amino acids. Between the trimmed V and J ends, which lost 6 bases and 4 bases, there was a span of 12 bases. CDR3 coding DNA: TGTGCCAGCAGAAAAGACAGTAGCTATGGCTACACCTTC. As protein: CASRKDSSYGYTF.

DNA of the CDR3: TGTGCCAGCAGCTCGCTCTTGAACACTGAAGCTTTCTTT. This sequence encodes CASSSLLNTEAFF. The chain carries TRBV9 and TRBJ1-1; unclear D gene. V gave up 4 bases and J gave up 0 bases, with 7 bases separating them. CDR3 length: 13 amino acids. Germline CDR1 and CDR2: SGDLS and YYNGEE.

The rearrangement joins TRBV29-1 to TRBJ2-1; 11 bases are a match to TRBD2. With 4 bases clipped from V and 4 bases from J, the junction kept 0 bases outside the gene matches. Germline V gene sequence: CDR1 SQVTM, CDR2 ANQGSEA. This CDR3 is 13 amino acids long. The CDR3 DNA is TGCAGCGTTGTAGCGGGAGGGTACAATGAGCAGTTCTTC. This sequence encodes CSVVAGGYNEQFF.

The V and J genes are TRBV5-4 and TRBJ2-1; D perhaps matches TRBD2 (7 bases). CDR3 length equals 16 residues. Germline lookup yields CDR1 SGHNT and CDR2 YYREEE (reference sequence). V was pared by 3 bases and J by 6 bases, with 19 bases between. The CDR3 DNA reads as TGTGCCAGCAGCTCATCTAAGGGGGGGGAGCGCAATGAGCAGTTCTTC. It translates to CASSSSKGGERNEQFF.

The rearrangement uses TRBV6-5 and TRBJ2-2; 7 nucleotides agree with TRBD1. This CDR3 region has 14 residues. With V trimmed by 6 bases and J by 6 bases, 7 bases remained unmatched. Germline CDR1 and CDR2: MNHEY and SVGAGI. CDR3 residues: CASSRDRVAGELFF. The CDR3 DNA sequence: TGTGCCAGCAGCCGAGACAGGGTGGCCGGGGAGCTGTTTTTT.

The chain combines TRBV11-2 with TRBJ2-1; D uncertain. The CDR3 sequence is 14 residues long. V dropped 1 base and J dropped 15 bases, with 19 bases sitting between them. CDR1 and CDR2 (germline): SGHAT, FQNNGV. The CDR3, as DNA: TGTGCCAGCAGCTTAGCACCGGAGCCCACTAAGCCGTTCTTC. Translating it yields CASSLAPEPTKPFF.

The chain has TRBV11-2 and TRBJ2-7; either TRBD1 or TRBD2 may fit D (6 bases each). Germline CDR1 and CDR2: SGHAT and FQNNGV. The CDR3 totals 15 residues. The V gene lost 5 bases and the J gene lost 3 bases, with 17 bases spanning the gap. In nucleotides, the CDR3 is TGTGCCAGCAGCCCAACATCCGGGGGCCACTACGAGCAGTACTTC. It translates to CASSPTSGGHYEQYF.

The rearrangement joins TRBV19 to TRBJ2-5, with 9 bases that match TRBD1. The germline V gene has CDR1 LNHDA and CDR2 SQIVND (reference sequence). J lost 2 bases, V lost 10 bases, and 20 bases had no gene match. This CDR3 comprises 18 residues. The CDR3 region is CATAGQGKILGRQETQYF. The CDR3 DNA reads TGTGCCACCGCGGGACAGGGAAAAATCTTGGGGCGACAAGAGACCCAGTACTTC.

V is TRBV10-3 and J is TRBJ2-3; possibly TRBD1 or TRBD2 for D (5 bases each). Germline V gives CDR1 ENHRY, CDR2 SYGVKD. This CDR3 contains 13 residues. The V end was cut by 5 bases, the J end by 3 bases, with 9 bases between. The CDR3 loop is CAISWDQTDTQYF. CDR3 coding DNA: TGTGCCATCAGTTGGGACCAAACAGATACGCAGTATTTT.

The V call is TRBV10-3, the J call TRBJ1-1; D perhaps matches TRBD1 (5 bases). With 0 bases removed from V and 1 base from J, the gap between germline ends came to 9 bases. This CDR3 is built from 15 residues. Germline V gene lookup returns CDR1 ENHRY and CDR2 SYGVKD. The CDR3 protein is CAISESLDRNTEAFF. CDR3 nucleotide sequence: TGTGCCATCAGTGAGTCTCTCGACAGGAACACTGAAGCTTTCTTT.

The rearrangement joins TRBV11-2 to TRBJ2-7; TRBD1 matches at 7 bases. Germline V CDR1 and CDR2: SGHAT, FQNNGV. The CDR3 spans 17 residues. With V trimmed by 0 bases and J by 2 bases, 10 bases remained unmatched. CDR3 region: CASSLERFSGTAYEQYF. The CDR3 bases are TGTGCCAGCAGCTTAGAACGGTTTTCCGGGACAGCCTACGAGCAGTACTTC.

The chain has TRBV10-3 and TRBJ2-1; 11 nucleotides match TRBD2. Germline CDR1 ENHRY, CDR2 SYGVKD. The V segment lost 10 bases and the J segment 7 bases; nucleotides outside the gene matches: 9. The CDR3 covers 14 residues. The CDR3 region is CATQTSGISNEQFF. The CDR3 nucleotides read TGTGCCACTCAGACTAGCGGGATAAGTAATGAGCAGTTCTTC.

This clone showed up just a few times. V is TRBV29-1 and J is TRBJ2-2, with TRBD2 matching 12 bases. The CDR3 totals 15 residues. With 5 bases clipped from V and 5 bases from J, the junction kept 6 bases outside the gene matches. Germline values: CDR1 SQVTM, CDR2 ANQGSEA. The CDR3 DNA follows: TGCAGCGTTAAAAGACTAGCGGGGGAGACCGGGGAGCTGTTTTTT. Its protein is CSVKRLAGETGELFF.

The chain links TRBV25-1 to TRBJ1-2; D not resolved. There are 14 residues in the CDR3. Germline V lookup: CDR1 MGHDK, CDR2 SYGVNS. Trimming removed 3 bases at V and 3 bases at J, with 11 bases between. The chain's CDR3 is CASSDRQVDYGYTF. The CDR3 DNA sequence: TGTGCCAGCAGTGACAGGCAGGTGGACTATGGCTACACCTTC.

The rearrangement links TRBV5-1 to TRBJ1-2; TRBD1 aligns across 7 bases. This CDR3 is built from 15 residues. Trimming cost V 4 bases and J 6 bases; bases outside gene matches: 12. Germline assignment: CDR1 SGHRS and CDR2 YFSETQ. The CDR3 reads CASSSRQGLRHGYTF. DNA of the CDR3: TGCGCCAGCAGCAGCCGACAGGGCCTCCGACATGGCTACACCTTC.

This clone was seen once. The chain is built from TRBV27 and TRBJ1-5; TRBD1 aligns across 12 bases. The V and J ends lost 1 base and 5 bases, in that order; junction bases with no gene match: 9. Germline CDR1 MNHEY, CDR2 SMNVEV (reference sequence). The CDR3 loop spans 18 amino acids. CDR3 DNA: TGTGCCAGCAGTTTATACGGGACAGGGGGCAATTTCTATCAGCCCCAGCATTTT. This translates into CASSLYGTGGNFYQPQHF.

The chain has TRBV4-3 and TRBJ1-2; D ambiguous. The CDR3 is 16 residues long. V lost 0 bases and J 0 bases, leaving 11 bases between the germline ends. Germline V lookup: CDR1 LGHNA, CDR2 YSLEER. DNA for the CDR3: TGCGCCAGCAGCCAAGATTACGAGACCTCTAACTATGGCTACACCTTC. Its translation is CASSQDYETSNYGYTF.

The count of this clone is one. The CDR3 is CAISEGPYNEQFF. CDR3 DNA: TGTGCCATCAGTGAGGGACCTTACAATGAGCAGTTCTTC. The genes are TRBV10-3 and TRBJ2-1; D not certain. CDR1 and CDR2 (germline): ENHRY, SYGVKD. There are 13 residues in the CDR3. V lost 2 bases and J 4 bases, leaving 6 bases between the germline ends.

J is TRBJ2-7 and V is TRBV19; possible D gene TRBD2, 5 bases. CDR3 size: 13 residues. The V gene lost 5 bases and the J gene lost 6 bases, with 14 bases spanning the gap. CDR1 LNHDA and CDR2 SQIVND come from the germline V gene (reference sequence). CDR3 residues: CASSSTGNGEQYF. DNA of the CDR3: TGTGCCAGTAGTTCCACCGGGAACGGCGAGCAGTACTTC.

The rearrangement joins TRBV5-1 to TRBJ2-2, with D unresolved. The CDR3 runs to 14 residues. The V end lost 0 bases, the J end lost 9 bases, and 12 bases lay between the germline ends. CDR1 SGHRS and CDR2 YFSETQ come from the germline V gene. CDR3 sequence reads: CASSLATFRRELFF. The CDR3 DNA reads as TGCGCCAGCAGCTTGGCCACATTCCGACGGGAGCTGTTTTTT.

The chain couples TRBV7-9 to TRBJ1-2; D is unresolved. Trimming took 5 bases from V and 6 from J, leaving 16 bases between them. The CDR3 runs to 14 residues. From germline, CDR1 is SEHNR and CDR2 FQNEAQ (reference sequence). CDR3 loop: CASSPPRASHGYTF. The CDR3 DNA follows: TGTGCCAGCAGCCCCCCGCGGGCCAGCCATGGCTACACCTTC.

The rearrangement links TRBV19 to TRBJ2-5; D gene ambiguous. Germline-derived CDR1 and CDR2 are LNHDA and SQIVND (reference sequence). The V and J ends lost 3 bases and 5 bases respectively, with 4 bases between them. CDR3 size: 11 residues. CDR3 amino acids: CASSIAETQYF. The CDR3 coding sequence is TGTGCCAGTAGTATTGCGGAGACCCAGTACTTC.

The chain uses TRBV19 and TRBJ2-7, with 8 nucleotides matching TRBD2. The CDR3 length is 15 residues. With V trimmed by 7 bases and J by 6 bases, 14 bases remained unmatched. Germline CDR1 LNHDA, CDR2 SQIVND (reference sequence). The CDR3 here is CASTGFTAGVREQYF. As DNA, the CDR3 is TGTGCCAGTACTGGGTTTACAGCGGGAGTACGCGAGCAGTACTTC.

This clone was counted a single time. V and J are TRBV7-8 and TRBJ2-7; D may match TRBD1 or TRBD2 (5 bases each). CDR3 length: 14 residues. The V and J ends lost 5 bases and 2 bases respectively, with 13 bases between them. CDR1 and CDR2 from the germline V gene are SGHVS and FQNEAQ. The CDR3 reads CASSLRDRAYEQYF. The DNA of the CDR3 is TGTGCCAGCAGCCTCCGGGACCGTGCCTACGAGCAGTACTTC. Complete variable domain (other parts from reference TRBV7-8 and TRBJ2-7): GAGVSQSPRYKVAKRGQDVALRCDPISGHVSLFWYQQALGQGPEFLTYFQNEAQLDKSGLPSDRFFAERPEGSVSTLKIQRTQQEDSAVYLCASSLRDRAYEQYFGPGTRLTVT.

This chain links TRBV7-2 with TRBJ1-5; TRBD1 aligns across 8 bases. Germline V gives CDR1 SGHTA, CDR2 FQGNSA. The CDR3 is 15 residues long. Trimming at V came to 4 bases and at J to 6 bases, leaving 8 bases not matched to a gene. The CDR3: CASSSHSGGGQPQHF. The CDR3 DNA follows: TGTGCCAGCAGCTCTCATTCAGGGGGCGGTCAGCCCCAGCATTTT.

The chain employs TRBV2 and TRBJ2-7; D uncertain. V was trimmed by 6 bases and J by 4 bases, leaving 19 bases between them. The CDR3 has 15 residues. The germline CDR1 and CDR2 sequences are SNHLY and FYNNEI. The CDR3 here is CASSPRAIEPYEQYF. The CDR3 DNA sequence: TGTGCCAGCAGCCCTAGGGCTATCGAACCTTACGAGCAGTACTTC.

This clone was detected a few times. This sequence joins TRBV19 and TRBJ2-7; 11 bases are a match to TRBD1. J lost 3 bases, V lost 4 bases, and 2 bases had no gene match. Germline CDR1 and CDR2: LNHDA and SQIVND (reference sequence). CDR3 length equals 14 residues. For the CDR3, the DNA is TGTGCCAGTAGTAGTGGGACAGGGGGCTACGAGCAGTACTTC. This gives the protein CASSSGTGGYEQYF. Full variable domain (rest looked up from reference TRBV19 and TRBJ2-7): DGGITQSPKYLFRKEGQNVTLSCEQNLNHDAMYWYRQDPGQGLRLIYYSQIVNDFQKGDIAEGYSVSREKKESFPLTVTSAQKNPTAFYLCASSSGTGGYEQYFGPGTRLTVT.

The gene calls are TRBV6-1 and TRBJ2-5; D possibly corresponds to TRBD1 (6 bases). The V gene lost 6 bases and the J gene lost 5 bases, with 19 bases spanning the gap. In germline, CDR1 is MNHNS, CDR2 SASEGT. The CDR3 is 15 amino acids. The CDR3 DNA follows: TGTGCCAGCAGATCCGGGACAAGCACTTTTGAGACCCAGTACTTC. Translated, it gives CASRSGTSTFETQYF.